A selection of T cell receptor beta chains follows, all from one sample in a study of blood T cell repertoires in COVID-19. Generated by immunoSEQ multiplex PCR, the TCRdb table keeps only in-frame clones and is missing some. The sample carries about 320,000 clones, over 70% recorded once. The sequenced material came from PBMCs or T cells enriched from blood (not recorded which). These receptors all stem from a man aged 25 to 40 who had recovered from COVID-19. Both conserved end residues are part of each CDR3. Each record gives: V gene, D gene, clone size, J gene, CDR3 protein, CDR3 DNA. A D gene is named only where the DNA matches it firmly. Rows may omit the clone size; those that give it use once, few, many or a size class.

TRBV6-5	NA	NA	TRBJ1-4	CASSSVGVNEKLFF	TGTGCCAGCAGCTCCGTCGGGGTTAATGAAAAACTGTTTTTT
TRBV13	NA	NA	TRBJ2-2	CASSLYRRNGELFF	TGTGCCAGCAGCTTATACCGGCGGAACGGGGAGCTGTTTTTT
TRBV30	NA	NA	TRBJ1-6	CAWMQSINSPLHF	TGTGCCTGGATGCAGTCCATTAATTCACCCCTCCACTTT
TRBV24-1	NA	NA	TRBJ1-2	CATSDWTANYGYTF	TGTGCCACCAGTGATTGGACAGCTAACTATGGCTACACCTTC
TRBV5-1	NA	NA	TRBJ2-1	CASSLPSIDNEQFF	TGCGCCAGCAGCTTGCCGTCGATAGACAATGAGCAGTTCTTC
TRBV11-2	TRBD1	NA	TRBJ1-4	CASSTGTGGPANEKLFF	TGTGCCAGCAGTACCGGGACAGGGGGCCCGGCTAATGAAAAACTGTTTTTT
TRBV16	TRBD1	few	TRBJ1-2	CASSRLLGTGAYGYTF	TGTGCCAGCAGCCGACTACTCGGGACAGGGGCCTATGGCTACACCTTC
TRBV20-1	NA	NA	TRBJ1-1	CSASTVVEAFF	TGCAGTGCTAGTACAGTTGTTGAAGCTTTCTTT
TRBV5-1	TRBD2	NA	TRBJ2-3	CASSPGSGGPDTQYF	TGCGCCAGCAGCCCGGGAAGCGGGGGGCCAGATACGCAGTATTTT
TRBV28	NA	NA	TRBJ1-2	CASSWADGYTF	TGTGCCAGCAGTTGGGCCGACGGCTACACCTTC
TRBV4-2	TRBD1	NA	TRBJ2-7	CASSQGGTGSYEQYF	TGTGCCAGCAGCCAGGGTGGGACAGGGTCCTACGAGCAGTACTTC
TRBV28	NA	once	TRBJ2-7	CASSGGGQGLNYEQYF	TGTGCCAGCAGTGGAGGGGGGCAGGGACTAAACTACGAGCAGTACTTC
TRBV3-1/TRBV3-2	NA	NA	TRBJ1-5	CASSQELGQPQHF	TGTGCCAGCAGCCAAGAGCTCGGTCAGCCCCAGCATTTT
TRBV7-9	TRBD1	NA	TRBJ1-6	CASSFLDRDNSPLHF	TGTGCCAGCAGCTTCCTGGACAGGGACAATTCACCCCTCCACTTT
TRBV5-6	NA	NA	TRBJ2-7	CASSYGSPYEQYF	TGTGCCAGCAGCTATGGCAGTCCCTACGAGCAGTACTTC
TRBV25-1	NA	NA	TRBJ2-3	CASSAILPPHTDTQYF	TGTGCCAGCAGTGCTATCTTGCCACCCCACACAGATACGCAGTATTTT
TRBV7-9	TRBD1	NA	TRBJ2-1	CASSQNDRGSYNEQFF	TGTGCCAGCAGCCAGAACGACAGGGGTTCCTACAATGAGCAGTTCTTC
TRBV19	NA	NA	TRBJ2-6	CASSNQGGANVLTF	TGTGCCAGTAGTAACCAGGGTGGGGCCAACGTCCTGACTTTC
TRBV28	NA	NA	TRBJ2-7	CASTNPSYEQYF	TGTGCCAGCACTAACCCGTCCTACGAGCAGTACTTC
TRBV2	TRBD1	NA	TRBJ2-3	CASSQPKGDRDTQYF	TGTGCCAGCAGTCAACCCAAGGGGGACAGAGATACGCAGTATTTT